The sequence of this T cell receptor (beta chain) was determined in a study of early T cells in non-severe SARS-CoV-2 infection. Across the study: Chains were unpaired, as sequencing was done on bulk RNA from unsorted whole blood. General study points: Matching against VDJdb likely underestimated virus-specific expansions, favoring anti-spike CD8.

Separate cDNA molecules each had unique molecular identifiers attached to them. MiXCR, run by TCRdb on the 5' RACE reads, gives a single entry per CDR3 protein. The table shows 70,000 to 85,000 distinct CDR3 sequences, with 9.5% to 15% occurring only once. Turning to this clonotype: Its antigen is undetermined.

The sequenced sample was whole blood. The clonotype was recovered from an adult who was a healthcare worker with PCR-confirmed SARS-CoV-2 infection or an uninfected control (not recorded which).

The CDR3 reads CASSTSGLGSYNEQFF. CDR3 in DNA: TGTGCCAGCAGCACTAGCGGCCTCGGATCCTACAATGAGCAGTTCTTC. The chain couples TRBV11-2 to TRBJ2-1, with TRBD2 identical over 8 bases. The CDR3 sequence is 16 residues long. Per the germline V gene, CDR1 is SGHAT and CDR2 is FQNNGV. The J segment lost 1 base and the V segment lost 5 bases, leaving 7 bases of the junction unmatched.